A selection of T cell receptor beta chains follows, all from one sample in a study of blood T cell repertoires in COVID-19. Method: immunoSEQ multiplex PCR; TCRdb's copy keeps in-frame clones and lacks some. The repertoire holds some 250,000 clones, with around 90% as singletons. The specimen sequenced was peripheral blood. These receptors were obtained from a woman between 25 and 40 years old with acute or convalescent COVID-19. The CDR3 runs from the conserved cysteine through the conserved F or W. The order of the fields is J gene, clone size, V gene, D gene, CDR3 protein, CDR3 DNA. A D gene is named only where the DNA matches it firmly. The size of a clone is reported for some rows only, either as once, few or many, or as a class for expanded clones.

>TRBJ1-1|NA|TRBV21-1|NA
CASSDRVGTEAFF
TGTGCCAGCAGCGACAGGGTTGGCACTGAAGCTTTCTTT
>TRBJ2-7|NA|TRBV2|TRBD2
CASSYGTSGRSSYEQYF
TGTGCCAGCAGCTACGGGACTAGCGGGAGGAGCTCCTACGAGCAGTACTTC
>TRBJ1-4|once|TRBV11-3|NA
CASSLDAGSGLFF
TGTGCCAGCAGCTTAGATGCAGGGTCGGGACTGTTTTTT
>TRBJ2-5|NA|TRBV7-8|TRBD2
CASSPLAVEETQYF
TGTGCCAGCAGCCCACTAGCGGTGGAAGAGACCCAGTACTTC
>TRBJ2-5|NA|TRBV11-3|TRBD1
CAIEGAGETQYF
TGTGCCATAGAGGGGGCTGGAGAGACCCAGTACTTC
>TRBJ2-1|NA|TRBV19|NA
CASSLAGLTNNEQFF
TGTGCCAGTAGTCTCGCCGGACTTACAAACAATGAGCAGTTCTTC
>TRBJ1-2|once|TRBV6-6|NA
CASSLNRDYGYTF
TGTGCCAGCAGTTTAAACCGGGACTATGGCTACACCTTC
>TRBJ2-7|NA|TRBV7-3|NA
CASSLISSAIRYEQYF
TGTGCCAGCAGCTTAATATCCAGCGCCATTAGATACGAGCAGTACTTC
>TRBJ2-7|few|TRBV7-9|TRBD1
CASSARTGHYEQYF
TGTGCCAGCAGCGCCCGGACAGGCCACTACGAGCAGTACTTC
>TRBJ1-6|NA|TRBV5-1|TRBD1
CASSLEGQDNSPLHF
TGCGCCAGCAGCTTGGAGGGACAGGACAATTCACCCCTCCACTTT
>TRBJ1-3|NA|TRBV5-6|NA
CASRGVSSGNTIYF
TGTGCCAGCAGAGGGGTAAGCTCTGGAAACACCATATATTTT
>TRBJ2-7|NA|TRBV11-2|NA
CASSLDPGEWDEQYF
TGTGCCAGCAGCTTAGATCCAGGGGAGTGGGACGAGCAGTACTTC
>TRBJ2-5|NA|TRBV20-1|NA
CSANEQETQYF
TGCAGTGCTAACGAGCAAGAGACCCAGTACTTC
>TRBJ1-3|NA|TRBV5-4|NA
CASSLGGAPASGNTIYF
TGTGCCAGCAGCTTGGGTGGGGCCCCAGCCTCTGGAAACACCATATATTTT
>TRBJ2-7|NA|TRBV7-2|NA
CASSEGRRYEQYF
TGTGCCAGCAGCGAGGGTAGAAGGTACGAGCAGTACTTC
>TRBJ2-7|NA|TRBV7-9|TRBD2
CASSPKTGLAGGRYEQYF
TGTGCCAGCAGCCCCAAAACGGGACTAGCGGGAGGCCGCTACGAGCAGTACTTC
>TRBJ1-2|once|TRBV4-1|TRBD1
CASSQAGGRGYGYTF
TGCGCCAGCAGCCAGGCAGGGGGCCGGGGCTATGGCTACACCTTC
>TRBJ1-1|NA|TRBV6-1|NA
CASSEALRLNTEAFF
TGTGCCAGCAGTGAAGCGCTCAGATTGAACACTGAAGCTTTCTTT
>TRBJ2-1|NA|TRBV10-3|NA
CAISDLDNEQFF
TGTGCCATCAGTGATTTAGACAATGAGCAGTTCTTC
>TRBJ1-2|NA|TRBV5-1|NA
CASSSTTSYGYTF
TGCGCCAGCAGCTCCACTACCTCCTATGGCTACACCTTC
>TRBJ2-7|NA|TRBV29-1|TRBD2
CSVGTSGSSYEQYF
TGCAGCGTCGGGACTAGCGGTAGCTCCTACGAGCAGTACTTC
>TRBJ2-7|few|TRBV10-1|NA
CASGPGTTGEQYF
TGCGCCAGTGGACCGGGAACTACGGGCGAGCAGTACTTC
>TRBJ1-3|once|TRBV5-6|NA
CASSLGGYGNTIYF
TGTGCCAGCAGCTTGGGCGGGTACGGAAACACCATATATTTT
>TRBJ1-5|NA|TRBV24-1|TRBD1
CATSDSNRGSQPQHF
TGTGCCACCAGTGATTCCAACAGGGGTAGTCAGCCCCAGCATTTT
>TRBJ2-7|NA|TRBV18|TRBD2
CASSPRTSGSYEQYF
TGTGCCAGCTCACCACGGACTAGCGGTTCCTACGAGCAGTACTTC
>TRBJ1-5|once|TRBV19|NA
CASSIVNQPQHF
TGTGCCAGTAGTATAGTAAATCAGCCCCAGCATTTT
>TRBJ2-1|NA|TRBV24-1|NA
CATSDFVGAGNEQFF
TGTGCCACCAGTGATTTCGTGGGCGCGGGGAATGAGCAGTTCTTC
>TRBJ2-6|NA|TRBV6-2/TRBV6-3|TRBD1
CASSSGTGGSGANVLTF
TGTGCCAGCAGTTCCGGGACAGGGGGCTCTGGGGCCAACGTCCTGACTTTC
>TRBJ1-5|NA|TRBV3-1/TRBV3-2|TRBD1
CASSQGQGVSNQPQHF
TGTGCCAGCAGCCAGGGACAGGGGGTTAGCAATCAGCCCCAGCATTTT
>TRBJ2-1|NA|TRBV11-3|NA
CASSSMEATGFF
TGTGCCAGCAGCTCGATGGAGGCCACTGGGTTCTTC
>TRBJ2-7|NA|TRBV2|TRBD2
CASSEGGGRSYEQYF
TGTGCCAGCAGTGAAGGGGGCGGGAGGAGTTACGAGCAGTACTTC
>TRBJ2-7|NA|TRBV6-2/TRBV6-3|TRBD1
CASSIQGVEQYF
TGTGCCAGCAGTATACAGGGGGTCGAGCAGTACTTC
>TRBJ2-2|NA|TRBV2|TRBD2
CASSEPAGLAGVWNTGELFF
TGTGCCAGCAGTGAACCCGCGGGACTAGCGGGAGTGTGGAACACCGGGGAGCTGTTTTTT
>TRBJ2-5|NA|TRBV4-2|NA
CASSQAGAQETQYF
TGTGCCAGCAGCCAAGCCGGTGCCCAAGAGACCCAGTACTTC
>TRBJ2-6|NA|TRBV6-2/TRBV6-3|NA
CASSLTGANVLTF
TGTGCCAGCAGTCTTACAGGGGCCAACGTCCTGACTTTC
>TRBJ1-4|NA|TRBV19|NA
CASSTDSPSNEKLFF
TGTGCCAGTAGTACTGACAGCCCTTCTAATGAAAAACTGTTTTTT
>TRBJ2-7|once|TRBV6-6|NA
CATGYFPTYEQYF
TGTGCCACCGGGTACTTTCCGACCTACGAGCAGTACTTC
>TRBJ1-2|NA|TRBV5-8|TRBD1
CASSETPGQGFYGYTF
TGTGCCAGCAGCGAAACGCCGGGACAGGGATTTTATGGCTACACCTTC
>TRBJ2-5|NA|TRBV7-8|TRBD2
CASSQLAGGGETQYF
TGTGCCAGCAGCCAGCTAGCGGGAGGGGGAGAGACCCAGTACTTC
>TRBJ2-5|NA|TRBV5-8|TRBD1
CATEPGQGPSPQETQYF
TGTGCCACCGAACCGGGACAGGGGCCTTCCCCTCAAGAGACCCAGTACTTC
>TRBJ1-3|few|TRBV14|NA
CASSHYGTARGNTIYF
TGTGCCAGCAGCCATTATGGAACAGCCCGTGGAAACACCATATATTTT
>TRBJ2-2|once|TRBV5-1|NA
CASTARSSNTGELFF
TGCGCCAGCACTGCCAGATCATCGAACACCGGGGAGCTGTTTTTT